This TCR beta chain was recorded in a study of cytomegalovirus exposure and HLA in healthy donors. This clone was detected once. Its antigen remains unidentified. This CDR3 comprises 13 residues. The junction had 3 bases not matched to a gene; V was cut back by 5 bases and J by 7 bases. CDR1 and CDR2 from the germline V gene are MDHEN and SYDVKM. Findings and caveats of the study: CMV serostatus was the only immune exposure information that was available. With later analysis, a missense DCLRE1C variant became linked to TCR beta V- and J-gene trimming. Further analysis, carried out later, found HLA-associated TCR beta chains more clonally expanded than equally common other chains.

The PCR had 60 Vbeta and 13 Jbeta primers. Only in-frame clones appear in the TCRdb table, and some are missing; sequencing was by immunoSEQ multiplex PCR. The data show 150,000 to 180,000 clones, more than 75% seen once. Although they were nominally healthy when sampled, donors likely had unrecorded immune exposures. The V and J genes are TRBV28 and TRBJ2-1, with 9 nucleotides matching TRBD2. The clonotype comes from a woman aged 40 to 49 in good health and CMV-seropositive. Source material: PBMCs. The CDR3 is CASSPSGRNEQFF. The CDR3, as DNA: TGTGCCAGCAGTCCAAGCGGGAGGAATGAGCAGTTCTTC.